One sample yielded the 10 T cell receptor beta chains listed below, sequenced in a study of CD8+ T cells in alopecia areata. cDNA prepared by RNA extraction and subsequent reverse transcription served as the template for sequencing. Sequencing was performed with immunoSEQ multiplex PCR; in TCRdb, only in-frame clones are kept and a portion is missing. The table shows 150,000 or so clones, with about 60% occurring only once. Sample: CD4+ T cells sorted from blood. The origin of the receptors is a human donor in good health.

The chain combines TRBV6-6 with TRBJ2-7; the D gene is possibly TRBD2 (5 bases). The V end was cut by 6 bases, the J end by 6 bases, with 21 bases between. CDR1 and CDR2 from the germline V gene are MNHNY and SVGAGI (reference sequence). CDR3 length: 15 residues. In nucleotides, the CDR3 is TGTGCCAGCAGCCCCCCCGGGCGGGTTGGTGGCGAGCAGTACTTC. This translates into CASSPPGRVGGEQYF.

This clone appeared once. The chain uses TRBV29-1 and TRBJ2-1, with D maybe TRBD2 (6 bases). Germline loops: CDR1 SQVTM, CDR2 ANQGSEA. Deletions cut 6 bases from V and 3 bases from J, with 18 bases between. The CDR3 runs to 15 residues. CDR3 loop: CSVPGTVRDYNEQFF. The DNA of the CDR3 is TGCAGCGTCCCCGGGACTGTAAGGGACTACAATGAGCAGTTCTTC.

CDR3 sequence (DNA): TGTGCCAGCAGTTACCCCGTTAACGGGGAGCTGTTTTTT. It encodes CASSYPVNGELFF. V is TRBV6-6 and J is TRBJ2-2, with unresolved D. V lost 2 bases to trimming and J lost 7 bases, with 8 bases between them. Germline V CDR1 and CDR2: MNHNY, SVGAGI (reference sequence). This CDR3 has 13 residues.

The V call is TRBV7-9, the J call TRBJ2-5; tentatively, D is TRBD1 (6 bases). This CDR3 is built from 16 residues. V lost 8 bases and J lost 2, with 21 bases in between. Germline assignment: CDR1 SEHNR and CDR2 FQNEAQ (reference sequence). CDR3 nucleotide sequence: TGTGCCAGCTCGAGGGGGAGCGCGACCACACAAGAGACCCAGTACTTC. This encodes CASSRGSATTQETQYF. Full variable domain (remainder filled in from reference TRBV7-9 and TRBJ2-5): DTGVSQNPRHKITKRGQNVTFRCDPISEHNRLYWYRQTLGQGPEFLTYFQNEAQLEKSRLLSDRFSAERPKGSFSTLEIQRTEQGDSAMYLCASSRGSATTQETQYFGPGTRLLVL.

V usage is TRBV6-5 and J usage is TRBJ1-2; D is perhaps TRBD1 (6 bases). Germline loops: CDR1 MNHEY, CDR2 SVGAGI. This CDR3 is built from 13 residues. Trimming took off 2 bases at V and 8 bases at J, with 12 bases between the two ends. The CDR3 protein is CASSYEGGSGYTF. The CDR3, as DNA: TGTGCCAGCAGTTACGAGGGGGGGAGCGGCTACACCTTC.

This chain links TRBV29-1 with TRBJ2-3; 8 nucleotides align to TRBD2. The germline V gene encodes CDR1 SQVTM and CDR2 ANQGSEA. The trim removed 4 bases at V and 3 bases at J, leaving 9 bases unmatched. The CDR3 loop spans 15 amino acids. CDR3 coding DNA: TGCAGCGTTGCCCCTCGGGGGGGCTGGACAGATACGCAGTATTTT. This translates into CSVAPRGGWTDTQYF.

In this sample, this clone turned up a few times. This rearrangement joins TRBV10-3 to TRBJ2-6; D might be TRBD2 (5 bases). This CDR3 spans 19 amino acids. V dropped 2 bases and J dropped 0 bases, with 17 bases sitting between them. Germline CDR1 ENHRY, CDR2 SYGVKD. The chain's CDR3 is CAISEPRSRGFSGANVLTF. In DNA, the CDR3 is TGTGCCATCAGTGAGCCTCGAAGTCGGGGTTTCTCTGGGGCCAACGTCCTGACTTTC.

This clone was recorded a few times. The V and J genes are TRBV18 and TRBJ1-3, with a tentative D call TRBD1 (6 bases). The CDR3 loop spans 17 amino acids. The germline V gene encodes CDR1 KGHSH and CDR2 LQKENI. V was shortened by 3 bases and J by 3 bases, with 18 bases between the two germline ends. Here the CDR3 DNA reads TGTGCCAGCTCACCGACTTCAGGGGCGATCGGTGGAAACACCATATATTTT. Translation gives CASSPTSGAIGGNTIYF.

The chain joins TRBV25-1 to TRBJ2-5, with D unresolved. Germline V gene data show CDR1 as MGHDK and CDR2 as SYGVNS. The length of the CDR3 is 14 residues. The V gene lost 1 base and the J gene lost 2 bases, with 8 bases spanning the gap. This CDR3 reads CASSELRQQETQYF. CDR3 coding DNA: TGTGCCAGCAGTGAATTGCGGCAACAAGAGACCCAGTACTTC.

This clone was seen a few times. V gene TRBV19 combines with J gene TRBJ2-1; D is undetermined. The germline CDR1 and CDR2 sequences are LNHDA and SQIVND (reference sequence). CDR3 size: 12 residues. Between the trimmed V and J ends, which lost 1 base and 7 bases, there was a span of 5 bases. DNA for the CDR3: TGTGCCAGTAGTATAGTACAGAATGAGCAGTTCTTC. Its translation is CASSIVQNEQFF.